The subject of this entry is one T cell receptor (beta chain). Donors had localized lung adenocarcinoma, a non-small cell lung cancer. The source of the sample is a study of CD4 and CD8 cells across lung adenocarcinoma regions. TCRdb reprocessed the PCR reads via MiXCR and lists one record per CDR3 protein. The table lists 4,900 or so distinct CDR3 sequences, roughly 56% of them singletons. Germline V lookup: CDR1 SGHTA, CDR2 FQGTGA. V gave up 5 bases and J gave up 9 bases, with 14 bases separating them. The CDR3 totals 13 residues. Source material: CD4+ T cells from the center of a lung tumor. This receptor was identified in a male donor with lung adenocarcinoma. The CD4 and CD8 labels of this study may be unreliable. V is TRBV7-3 and J is TRBJ2-1; D possibly corresponds to TRBD2 (6 bases). The chain's CDR3 is CASSPTSFGEQFF. The CDR3 nucleotides are TGTGCCAGCAGCCCCACTAGCTTCGGTGAGCAGTTCTTC. The whole variable domain, remainder taken from reference TRBV7-3 and TRBJ2-1, is GAGVSQTPSNKVTEKGKYVELRCDPISGHTALYWYRQSLGQGPEFLIYFQGTGAADDSGLPNDRFFAVRPEGSVSTLKIQRTERGDSAVYLCASSPTSFGEQFFGPGTRLTVL.